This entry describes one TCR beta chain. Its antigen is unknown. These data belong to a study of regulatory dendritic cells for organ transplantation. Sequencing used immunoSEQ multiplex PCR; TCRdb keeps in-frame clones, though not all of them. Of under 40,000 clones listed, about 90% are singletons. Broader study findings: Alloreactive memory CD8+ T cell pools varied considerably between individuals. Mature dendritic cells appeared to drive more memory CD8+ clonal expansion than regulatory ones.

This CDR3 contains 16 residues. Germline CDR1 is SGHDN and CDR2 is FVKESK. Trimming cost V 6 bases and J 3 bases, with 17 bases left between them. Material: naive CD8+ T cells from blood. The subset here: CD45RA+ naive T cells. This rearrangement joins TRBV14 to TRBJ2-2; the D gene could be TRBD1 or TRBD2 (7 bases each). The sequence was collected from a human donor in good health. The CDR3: CASSPQGGTHTGELFF. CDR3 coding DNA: TGTGCCAGCAGTCCCCAGGGGGGGACGCACACCGGGGAGCTGTTTTTT.